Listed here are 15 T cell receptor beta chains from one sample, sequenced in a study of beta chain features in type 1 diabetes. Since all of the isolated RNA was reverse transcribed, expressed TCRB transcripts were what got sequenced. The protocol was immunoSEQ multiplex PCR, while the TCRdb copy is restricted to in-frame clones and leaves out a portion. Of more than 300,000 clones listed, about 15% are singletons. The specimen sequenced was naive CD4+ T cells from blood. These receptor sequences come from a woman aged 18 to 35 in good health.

The CDR3 bases are TGTGCCAGCAGGGCCCTTCTGGATCAGCCCCAGCATTTT. It translates to CASRALLDQPQHF. The genes are TRBV2 and TRBJ1-5, with D unresolved. Trimming shortened V by 6 bases and J by 5 bases, and 11 bases separated the two germline ends. The germline V gene encodes CDR1 SNHLY and CDR2 FYNNEI. CDR3 length: 13 residues.

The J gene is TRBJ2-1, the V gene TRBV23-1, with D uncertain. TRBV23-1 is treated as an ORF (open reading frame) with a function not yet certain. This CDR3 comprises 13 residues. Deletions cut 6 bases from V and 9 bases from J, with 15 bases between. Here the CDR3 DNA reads TGCGCCAGCAGCCAAGAAGACGGGTTTGAGCAGTTCTTC. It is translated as CASSQEDGFEQFF.

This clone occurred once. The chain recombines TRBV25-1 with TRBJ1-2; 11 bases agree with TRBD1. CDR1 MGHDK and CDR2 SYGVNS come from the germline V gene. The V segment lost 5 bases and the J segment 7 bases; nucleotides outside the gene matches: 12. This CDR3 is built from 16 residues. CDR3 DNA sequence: TGTGCCAGCAGTTATTCCGGGACAGGGGGTAGAGGTGGCTACACCTTC. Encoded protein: CASSYSGTGGRGGYTF.

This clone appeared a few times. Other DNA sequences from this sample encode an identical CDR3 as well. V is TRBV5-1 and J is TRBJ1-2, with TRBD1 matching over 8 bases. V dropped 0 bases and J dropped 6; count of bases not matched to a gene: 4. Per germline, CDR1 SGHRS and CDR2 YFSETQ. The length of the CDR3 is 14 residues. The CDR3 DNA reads TGCGCCAGCAGCTTGGGACAGGGGTCCGATGGCTACACCTTC. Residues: CASSLGQGSDGYTF.

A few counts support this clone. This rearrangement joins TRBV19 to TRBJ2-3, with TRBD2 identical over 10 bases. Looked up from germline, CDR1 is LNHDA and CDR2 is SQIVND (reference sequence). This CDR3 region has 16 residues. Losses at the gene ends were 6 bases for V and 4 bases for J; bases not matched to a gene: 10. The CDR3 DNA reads TGTGCCAGTAGAGATTCTAGCGGGAGATTGGCAGATACGCAGTATTTT. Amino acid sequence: CASRDSSGRLADTQYF.

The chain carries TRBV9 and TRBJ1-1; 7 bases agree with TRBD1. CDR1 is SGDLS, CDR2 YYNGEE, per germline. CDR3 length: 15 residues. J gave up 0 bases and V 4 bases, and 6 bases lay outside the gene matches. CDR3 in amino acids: CASSPGTVMNTEAFF. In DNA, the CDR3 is TGTGCCAGCAGCCCGGGGACAGTTATGAACACTGAAGCTTTCTTT.

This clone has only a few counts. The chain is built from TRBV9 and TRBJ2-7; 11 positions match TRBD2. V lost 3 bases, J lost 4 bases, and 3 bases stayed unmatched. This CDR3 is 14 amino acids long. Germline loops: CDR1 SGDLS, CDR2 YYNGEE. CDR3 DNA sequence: TGTGCCAGCAGCGAGACTAGCGGGATTTACGAGCAGTACTTC. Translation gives CASSETSGIYEQYF.

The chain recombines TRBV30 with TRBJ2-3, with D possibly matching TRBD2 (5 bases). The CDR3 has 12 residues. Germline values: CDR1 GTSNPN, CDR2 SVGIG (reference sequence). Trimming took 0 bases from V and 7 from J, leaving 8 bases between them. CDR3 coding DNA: TGTGCCTGGAGTGTAGGACTCCATACGCAGTATTTT. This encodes CAWSVGLHTQYF.

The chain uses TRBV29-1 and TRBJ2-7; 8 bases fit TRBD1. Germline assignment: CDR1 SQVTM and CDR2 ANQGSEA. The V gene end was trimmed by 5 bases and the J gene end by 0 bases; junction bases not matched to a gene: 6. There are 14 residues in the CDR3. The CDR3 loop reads CSVKQTGVSYEQYF. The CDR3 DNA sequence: TGCAGCGTTAAACAGACAGGGGTCTCCTACGAGCAGTACTTC.

The CDR3 protein is CSFRQGGVGNTIYF. CDR3 bases: TGCAGCTTTAGACAGGGGGGAGTTGGAAACACCATATATTTT. The J gene is TRBJ1-3, the V gene TRBV29-1; TRBD1 agrees at 9 bases. The CDR3 totals 14 residues. Trimming removed 8 bases from V and 3 bases from J; junction bases left unmatched: 8. Germline V lookup: CDR1 SQVTM, CDR2 ANQGSEA.

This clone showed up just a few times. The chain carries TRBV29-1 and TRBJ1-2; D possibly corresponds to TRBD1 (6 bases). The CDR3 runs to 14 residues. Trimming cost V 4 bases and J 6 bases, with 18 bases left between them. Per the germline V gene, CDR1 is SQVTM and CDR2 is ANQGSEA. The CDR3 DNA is TGCAGCGTTGCTCCGCTTCTGGGGGCGGATGGCTACACCTTC. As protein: CSVAPLLGADGYTF.

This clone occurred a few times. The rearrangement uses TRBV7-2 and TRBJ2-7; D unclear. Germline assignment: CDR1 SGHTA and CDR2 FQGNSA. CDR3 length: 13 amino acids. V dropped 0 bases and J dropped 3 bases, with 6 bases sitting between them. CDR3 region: CASSLASSYEQYF. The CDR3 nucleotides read TGTGCCAGCAGCTTAGCGTCCAGCTACGAGCAGTACTTC.

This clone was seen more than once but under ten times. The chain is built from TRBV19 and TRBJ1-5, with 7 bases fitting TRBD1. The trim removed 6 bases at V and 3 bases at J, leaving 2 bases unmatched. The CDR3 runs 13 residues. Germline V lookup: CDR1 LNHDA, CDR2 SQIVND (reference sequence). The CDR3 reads CASRTGINQPQHF. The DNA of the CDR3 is TGTGCCAGTAGGACAGGGATCAATCAGCCCCAGCATTTT.

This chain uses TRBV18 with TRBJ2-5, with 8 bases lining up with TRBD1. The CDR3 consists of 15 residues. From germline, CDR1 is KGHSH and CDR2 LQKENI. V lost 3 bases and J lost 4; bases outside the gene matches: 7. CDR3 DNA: TGTGCCAGCTCACCCCGGGACAGGCAGTTAGAGACCCAGTACTTC. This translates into CASSPRDRQLETQYF.

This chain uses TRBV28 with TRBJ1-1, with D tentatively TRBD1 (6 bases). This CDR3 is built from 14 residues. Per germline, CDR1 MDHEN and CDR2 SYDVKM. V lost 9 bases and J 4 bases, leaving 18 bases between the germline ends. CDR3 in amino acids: CASPGREGGTEAFF. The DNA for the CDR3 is TGTGCCAGTCCAGGGCGGGAGGGGGGCACTGAAGCTTTCTTT.